This is a list of T cell receptor beta chains from one sample in a study of CD8 T cells in ankylosing spondylitis. MiXCR was run by TCRdb on the 5' RACE reads, yielding one entry per CDR3 protein. Of roughly 350,000 distinct CDR3 sequences detected, less than 9.5% appear once; the ten largest clones hold about 15%. Sequenced input: blood, either unsorted or a sorted T cell fraction (not recorded which). Receptors originate from a male donor with ankylosing spondylitis. Each CDR3 is given with its conserved first and last residue. A D gene is named only where the DNA matches it firmly. Size tells how often a clone was seen (once, few, many) or the class of an expanded clone, and some rows leave it out.

TRBJ2-1,13,.,TRBD2,TRBV19,CASGTRARNEQFF,TGTGCCAGTGGGACTAGAGCGCGTAATGAGCAGTTCTTC
TRBJ2-5,12,many,.,TRBV20-1,CSASQRLETQYF,TGCAGTGCTAGTCAGCGGCTAGAGACCCAGTACTTC
TRBJ1-5,17,many,.,TRBV20-1,CSAIGEGGPYSNQPQHF,TGCAGTGCTATCGGGGAGGGGGGCCCCTATAGCAATCAGCCCCAGCATTTT
TRBJ2-7,15,.,.,TRBV20-1,CSARDLQRELNEQYF,TGCAGTGCTAGAGATCTACAACGGGAACTGAACGAGCAGTACTTC
TRBJ1-2,15,.,.,TRBV6-2/TRBV6-3,CASSYETRGVYGYTF,TGTGCCAGCAGTTACGAGACCAGGGGAGTCTATGGCTACACCTTC
TRBJ1-2,14,many,.,TRBV7-8,CASSPRTATYGYTF,TGTGCCAGCAGCCCACGGACGGCAACCTATGGCTACACCTTC
TRBJ2-7,15,.,.,TRBV7-9,CASSFSPGRGYEQYF,TGTGCCAGCAGCTTTAGTCCAGGTAGGGGCTACGAGCAGTACTTC
TRBJ2-1,16,few,TRBD2,TRBV5-5,CASSPGGSRSYNEQFF,TGTGCCAGCAGTCCCGGCGGGAGTCGCTCCTACAATGAGCAGTTCTTC
TRBJ2-1,15,.,TRBD2,TRBV18,CASSLTLAGYNEQFF,TGTGCCAGCTCACTCACGCTAGCGGGTTACAATGAGCAGTTCTTC
TRBJ2-3,12,.,.,TRBV18,CASSPPEDTQYF,TGTGCCAGCTCACCACCTGAAGATACGCAGTATTTT
TRBJ2-3,19,.,TRBD2,TRBV2,CASSDWGRLAGAEGDTQYF,TGTGCCAGCAGTGATTGGGGCAGACTAGCGGGAGCGGAGGGAGATACGCAGTATTTT
TRBJ2-5,15,few,TRBD1,TRBV4-1,CASSQPDRMGETQYF,TGCGCCAGCAGCCAGCCGGACAGGATGGGGGAGACCCAGTACTTC
TRBJ2-7,14,few,TRBD2,TRBV15,CATSRRLAVNEQYF,TGTGCCACCAGCAGGCGACTAGCGGTAAACGAGCAGTACTTC
TRBJ2-7,15,.,TRBD2,TRBV19,CASRPRTSGIYEQYF,TGTGCCAGCCGGCCGAGGACTAGCGGTATTTACGAGCAGTACTTC
TRBJ2-2,16,.,TRBD1,TRBV7-2,CASRVTGLTIAGELFF,TGTGCCAGCAGGGTGACAGGGCTAACGATCGCCGGGGAGCTGTTTTTT
TRBJ2-5,14,many,.,TRBV7-2,CASSVAGNGETQYF,TGTGCCAGCAGCGTGGCCGGGAACGGAGAGACCCAGTACTTC
TRBJ1-6,16,.,.,TRBV4-3,CASSQDTDGDNSPLHF,TGCGCCAGCAGCCAAGATACGGACGGGGATAATTCACCCCTCCACTTT
TRBJ2-3,16,many,TRBD2,TRBV7-3,CASSLGAGGETDTQYF,TGTGCCAGCAGCTTAGGTGCGGGAGGCGAAACAGATACGCAGTATTTT
TRBJ2-2,20,.,TRBD2,TRBV6-2/TRBV6-3,CASLALTVTSGRAGTGELFF,TGTGCCAGCCTCGCTCTTACCGTGACTAGCGGGAGGGCGGGCACCGGGGAGCTGTTTTTT
TRBJ1-2,13,.,.,TRBV28,CASSPPLNYGYTF,TGTGCCAGCAGTCCCCCATTGAACTATGGCTACACCTTC
TRBJ2-2,15,.,TRBD1,TRBV3-1,CASSQTGGALGELFF,TGTGCCAGCAGCCAGACAGGGGGCGCGCTCGGGGAGCTGTTTTTT
TRBJ2-1,16,few,.,TRBV5-1,CASSLNVAASGDEQFF,TGCGCCAGCAGCTTGAACGTAGCGGCCAGTGGAGATGAGCAGTTCTTC
TRBJ2-2,16,few,TRBD1,TRBV5-1,CASSLPRGRVTGELFF,TGCGCCAGCAGCTTACCCAGGGGGCGCGTCACCGGGGAGCTGTTTTTT
TRBJ2-7,17,few,TRBD1,TRBV7-6,CASSSGAGRTGVAEQYF,TGTGCCAGCAGCTCCGGGGCGGGTCGAACAGGGGTAGCCGAGCAGTACTTC
TRBJ1-2,14,few,.,TRBV20-1,CSAQWTVFDYGYTF,TGCAGTGCTCAATGGACAGTTTTCGACTATGGCTACACCTTC
TRBJ2-1,19,few,TRBD2,TRBV28,CASSRPGLAGGGSYNEQFF,TGTGCCAGCAGCCGACCCGGACTAGCGGGAGGTGGATCCTACAATGAGCAGTTCTTC
TRBJ2-1,15,many,TRBD2,TRBV28,CASSFTSGAFNEQFF,TGTGCCAGCAGTTTCACTAGCGGGGCCTTCAATGAGCAGTTCTTC
TRBJ2-1,16,many,TRBD2,TRBV11-3,CASSLGGSSGGREQFF,TGTGCCAGCAGCTTAGGAGGGTCTAGCGGGGGCCGAGAGCAGTTCTTC
TRBJ2-2,13,many,.,TRBV2,CASSPTSTGELFF,TGTGCCAGCAGTCCGACTAGCACCGGGGAGCTGTTTTTT
TRBJ2-7,14,.,TRBD1,TRBV29-1,CSVEEGTGGNEQYF,TGCAGCGTTGAAGAGGGGACAGGGGGCAACGAGCAGTACTTC
TRBJ2-1,15,many,TRBD1,TRBV11-3,CASSKGGQAHNEQFF,TGTGCCAGCAGCAAAGGGGGACAGGCTCACAATGAGCAGTTCTTC
TRBJ2-7,14,few,.,TRBV5-1,CASSFGGALGEQYF,TGCGCCAGCAGCTTCGGAGGGGCCCTTGGGGAGCAGTACTTC
TRBJ2-7,13,many,TRBD2,TRBV12-3/TRBV12-4,CASSPSGYHEQYF,TGTGCCAGCAGTCCTAGCGGCTACCACGAGCAGTACTTC
TRBJ1-2,14,many,.,TRBV6-2/TRBV6-3,CASSPTADPYGYTF,TGTGCCAGCAGTCCGACAGCGGACCCCTATGGCTACACCTTC
TRBJ2-5,17,few,TRBD2,TRBV12-3/TRBV12-4,CASSLARGLADQETQYF,TGTGCCAGCAGTTTAGCGCGGGGACTAGCGGACCAAGAGACCCAGTACTTC
TRBJ2-7,12,.,.,TRBV9,CASSVDPGEQYF,TGTGCCAGCAGCGTAGATCCTGGCGAGCAGTACTTC
TRBJ2-3,11,many,.,TRBV24-1,CATSATDTQYF,TGTGCCACCAGTGCCACCGATACGCAGTATTTT
TRBJ2-7,14,.,.,TRBV18,CASSPSGNSYEQYF,TGTGCCAGCTCACCAAGCGGCAACTCCTACGAGCAGTACTTC
TRBJ2-1,14,many,.,TRBV7-9,CASSLVSGAYEQFF,TGTGCCAGCAGCTTAGTTTCAGGAGCCTACGAGCAGTTCTTC
TRBJ2-1,16,many,TRBD2,TRBV5-1,CASSSSSGRFYNEQFF,TGCGCCAGCAGCTCATCTAGCGGGAGGTTCTACAATGAGCAGTTCTTC
TRBJ1-5,15,few,.,TRBV6-2/TRBV6-3,CASSYRTLANQPQHF,TGTGCCAGCAGTTACCGGACCCTCGCCAATCAGCCCCAGCATTTT
TRBJ1-1,14,.,.,TRBV3-1,CASSQLQGRAEAFF,TGTGCCAGCAGCCAATTACAGGGCAGGGCTGAAGCTTTCTTT
TRBJ2-2,15,.,.,TRBV5-1,CASSLDGLDTGELFF,TGCGCCAGCAGCCTTGACGGATTGGATACCGGGGAGCTGTTTTTT
TRBJ2-7,18,few,.,TRBV5-1,CASSLGPGGMGRGYEQYF,TGCGCCAGCAGCTTGGGCCCCGGGGGCATGGGCCGTGGCTACGAGCAGTACTTC
TRBJ2-7,15,few,TRBD1,TRBV15,CATSGGQGIYGEQYF,TGTGCCACCAGCGGCGGACAGGGAATTTACGGGGAGCAGTACTTC